This T cell receptor (beta chain) was observed in a study of blood T cell repertoires in COVID-19. A few counts support this clone. Method: immunoSEQ multiplex PCR; TCRdb's copy keeps in-frame clones and lacks some. The table has about 240,000 clones, roughly 90% seen once. Participant reports of clinical history set cohort assignment. The receptor comes from a woman aged 25-40 years with acute COVID-19. The sequenced sample was PBMCs or T cells enriched from blood (not recorded which).

The CDR3 DNA is TGTGCCAGCAGCTCCGGCCGGGTTGGTCAGCCCCAGCATTTT. Translated, it gives CASSSGRVGQPQHF. The J gene is TRBJ1-5, the V gene TRBV11-2; D is unresolved. Trimming took 4 bases from V and 6 from J, leaving 13 bases between them. Germline V gene data show CDR1 as SGHAT and CDR2 as FQNNGV. This CDR3 comprises 14 residues.